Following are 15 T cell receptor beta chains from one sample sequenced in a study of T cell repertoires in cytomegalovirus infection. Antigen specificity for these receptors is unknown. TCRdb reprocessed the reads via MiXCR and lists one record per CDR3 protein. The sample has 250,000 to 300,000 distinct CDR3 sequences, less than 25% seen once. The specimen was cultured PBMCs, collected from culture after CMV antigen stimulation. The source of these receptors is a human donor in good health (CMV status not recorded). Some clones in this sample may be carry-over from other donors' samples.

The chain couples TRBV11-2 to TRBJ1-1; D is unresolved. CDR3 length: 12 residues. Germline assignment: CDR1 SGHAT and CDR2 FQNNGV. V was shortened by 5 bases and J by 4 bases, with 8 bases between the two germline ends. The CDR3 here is CASSRMGTEAFF. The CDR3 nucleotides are TGTGCCAGCAGCAGGATGGGCACTGAAGCTTTCTTT.

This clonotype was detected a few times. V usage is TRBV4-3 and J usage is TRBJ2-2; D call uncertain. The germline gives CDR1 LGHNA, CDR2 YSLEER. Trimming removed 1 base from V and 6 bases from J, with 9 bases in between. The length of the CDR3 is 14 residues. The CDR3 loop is CASSQGTAAGELFF. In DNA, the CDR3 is TGCGCCAGCAGCCAAGGAACCGCAGCCGGGGAGCTGTTTTTT.

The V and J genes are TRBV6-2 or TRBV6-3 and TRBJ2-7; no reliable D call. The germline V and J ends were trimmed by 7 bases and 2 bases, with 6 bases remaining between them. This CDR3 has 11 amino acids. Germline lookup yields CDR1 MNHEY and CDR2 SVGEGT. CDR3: CASTSTYEQYF. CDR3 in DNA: TGTGCCAGCACTTCTACCTACGAGCAGTACTTC.

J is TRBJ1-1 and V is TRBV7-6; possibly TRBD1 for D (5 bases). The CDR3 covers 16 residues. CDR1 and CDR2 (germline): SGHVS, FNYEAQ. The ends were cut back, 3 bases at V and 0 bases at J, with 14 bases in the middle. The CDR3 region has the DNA TGTGCCAGCAGCTTGGGGCCAGTGGGCATGAACACTGAAGCTTTCTTT. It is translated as CASSLGPVGMNTEAFF.

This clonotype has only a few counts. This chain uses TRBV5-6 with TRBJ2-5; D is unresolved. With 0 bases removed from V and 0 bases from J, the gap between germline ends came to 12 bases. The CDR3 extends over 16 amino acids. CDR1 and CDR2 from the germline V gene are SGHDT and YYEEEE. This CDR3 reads CASSLVNAEYQETQYF. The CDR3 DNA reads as TGTGCCAGCAGCTTGGTTAACGCGGAGTACCAAGAGACCCAGTACTTC. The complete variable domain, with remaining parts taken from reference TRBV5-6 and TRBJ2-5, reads DAGVTQSPTHLIKTRGQQVTLRCSPKSGHDTVSWYQQALGQGPQFIFQYYEEEERQRGNFPDRFSGHQFPNYSSELNVNALLLGDSALYLCASSLVNAEYQETQYFGPGTRLLVL.

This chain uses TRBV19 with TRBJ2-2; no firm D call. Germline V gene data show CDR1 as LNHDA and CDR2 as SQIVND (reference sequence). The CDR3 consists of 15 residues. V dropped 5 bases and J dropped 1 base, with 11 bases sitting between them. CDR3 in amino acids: CASSFRLQNTGELFF. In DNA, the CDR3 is TGTGCCAGTAGTTTTCGCCTCCAGAACACCGGGGAGCTGTTTTTT.

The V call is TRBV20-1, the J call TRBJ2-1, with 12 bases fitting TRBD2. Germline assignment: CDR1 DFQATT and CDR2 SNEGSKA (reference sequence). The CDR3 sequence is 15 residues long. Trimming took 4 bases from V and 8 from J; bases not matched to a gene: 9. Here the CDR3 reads CSATRTSGRLDEQFF. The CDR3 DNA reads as TGCAGTGCTACTAGAACTAGCGGGAGGCTGGATGAGCAGTTCTTC.

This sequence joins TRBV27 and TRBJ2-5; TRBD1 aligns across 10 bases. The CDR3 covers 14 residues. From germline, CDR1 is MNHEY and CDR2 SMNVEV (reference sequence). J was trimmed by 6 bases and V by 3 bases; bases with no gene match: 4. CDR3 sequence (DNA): TGTGCCAGCAGTTTCGGGACAGGGGTGAAGACCCAGTACTTC. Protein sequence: CASSFGTGVKTQYF.

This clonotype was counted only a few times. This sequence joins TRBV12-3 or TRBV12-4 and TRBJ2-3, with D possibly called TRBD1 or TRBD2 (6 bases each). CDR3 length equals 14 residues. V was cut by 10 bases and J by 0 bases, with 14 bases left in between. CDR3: CATLRGVSTDTQYF. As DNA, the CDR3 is TGTGCCACATTAAGGGGGGTTAGCACAGATACGCAGTATTTT.

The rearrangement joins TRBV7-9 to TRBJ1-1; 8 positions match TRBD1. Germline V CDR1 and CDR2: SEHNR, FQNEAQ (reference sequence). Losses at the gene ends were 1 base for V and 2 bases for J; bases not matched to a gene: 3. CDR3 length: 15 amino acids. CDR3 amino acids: CASSLGSGGNTEAFF. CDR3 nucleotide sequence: TGTGCCAGCAGCTTAGGGTCAGGGGGCAACACTGAAGCTTTCTTT.

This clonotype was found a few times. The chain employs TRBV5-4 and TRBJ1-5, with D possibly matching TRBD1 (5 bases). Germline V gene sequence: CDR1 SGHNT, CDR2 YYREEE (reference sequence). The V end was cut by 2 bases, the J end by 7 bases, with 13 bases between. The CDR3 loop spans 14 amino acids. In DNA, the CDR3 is TGTGCCAGCAGCTTTTGGGGGTACGACCAGCCCCAGCATTTT. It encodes CASSFWGYDQPQHF.

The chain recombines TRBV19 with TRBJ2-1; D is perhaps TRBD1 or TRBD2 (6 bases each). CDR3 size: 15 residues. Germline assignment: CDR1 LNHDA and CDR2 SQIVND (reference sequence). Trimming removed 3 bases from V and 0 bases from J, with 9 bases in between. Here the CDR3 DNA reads TGTGCCAGTAGTATTGAGGGGGGCTCCTACAATGAGCAGTTCTTC. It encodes CASSIEGGSYNEQFF.

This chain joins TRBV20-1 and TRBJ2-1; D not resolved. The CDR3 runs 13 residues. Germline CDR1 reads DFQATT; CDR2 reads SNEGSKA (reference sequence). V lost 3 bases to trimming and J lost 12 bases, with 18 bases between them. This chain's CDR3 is CSASPEPARAQFF. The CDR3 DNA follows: TGCAGTGCTAGTCCCGAACCCGCCCGGGCGCAGTTCTTC.

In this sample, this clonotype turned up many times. CDR3 nucleotide sequence: TGTGCCATCAGTAAACCGGGGGACACAGATACGCAGTATTTT. Translating it yields CAISKPGDTDTQYF. The chain has TRBV10-3 and TRBJ2-3, with a possible D match to TRBD2 (6 bases). From germline, CDR1 is ENHRY and CDR2 SYGVKD. Between the trimmed V and J ends, which lost 5 bases and 2 bases, there was a span of 11 bases. CDR3 length equals 14 residues.

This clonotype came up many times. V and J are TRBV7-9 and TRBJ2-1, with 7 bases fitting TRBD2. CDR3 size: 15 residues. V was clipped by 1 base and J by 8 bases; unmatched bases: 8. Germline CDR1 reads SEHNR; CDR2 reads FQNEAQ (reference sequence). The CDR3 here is CASSLVVGLADEQFF. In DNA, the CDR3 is TGTGCCAGCAGCTTAGTGGTAGGGCTAGCGGATGAGCAGTTCTTC.